Below, 16 T cell receptor beta chains from the same sample are listed, as sequenced in a study of shared clonotypes between healthy human individuals (TCRdb year 2020). Libraries were made using the immunoSEQ multiplex PCR assay. As stored in TCRdb, this immuneACCESS dataset retains in-frame rearrangements with V and J assigned. A fraction of the clones does not appear; measured against another copy, unresolved V genes explain less than half of the discrepancy, and the remainder lacks a known reason. This sample holds about 1.5 million clones; around 98% were observed only once. Around 0.47% of the sample comes from the top ten. The material sequenced was naive CD4+ T cells sorted from blood. The sample's cell subset or site, from its label and the paper: CD45RA+ positively selected. The receptors derive from a man aged 30 to 39 in good health.

The chain couples TRBV29-1 to TRBJ1-1, with 8 nucleotides matching TRBD1. Trimming at V came to 5 bases and at J to 5 bases, leaving 4 bases not matched to a gene. Germline CDR1 and CDR2: SQVTM and ANQGSEA. This CDR3 has 12 residues. For the CDR3, the DNA is TGCAGCGTTTCACAGGGGGGGACTGAAGCTTTCTTT. Protein: CSVSQGGTEAFF.

The V and J genes are TRBV28 and TRBJ1-2; possibly TRBD1 for D (6 bases). CDR3 length: 15 residues. Germline V gene lookup returns CDR1 MDHEN and CDR2 SYDVKM. V was pared by 2 bases and J by 4 bases, with 14 bases between. CDR3 loop: CASSLAGALSYGYTF. DNA of the CDR3: TGTGCCAGCAGTTTAGCGGGGGCTCTGAGCTATGGCTACACCTTC.

This chain links TRBV18 with TRBJ2-7; D unresolved. The V end lost 6 bases, the J end lost 4 bases, and 16 bases lay between the germline ends. This CDR3 has 14 residues. Germline CDR1 KGHSH, CDR2 LQKENI. The CDR3 region has the DNA TGTGCCAGCTCCCCAACCCCGTTATTATACGAGCAGTACTTC. It codes for CASSPTPLLYEQYF.

This sequence joins TRBV11-2 and TRBJ2-1; D ambiguous. V lost 5 bases, J lost 7 bases, and 12 bases lay in between. The length of the CDR3 is 13 residues. CDR1 SGHAT and CDR2 FQNNGV come from the germline V gene. The CDR3 region is CASSPVVGNEQFF. The CDR3 coding sequence is TGTGCCAGCAGCCCAGTGGTGGGGAATGAGCAGTTCTTC.

The chain is built from TRBV11-2 and TRBJ1-3, with unresolved D. Trimming stripped 3 bases from V and 0 bases from J, with 9 bases between. Per germline, CDR1 SGHAT and CDR2 FQNNGV. The CDR3 runs to 15 residues. Here the CDR3 reads CASSLFRSSGNTIYF. In DNA, the CDR3 is TGTGCCAGCAGCTTGTTTAGGTCCTCTGGAAACACCATATATTTT.

The rearrangement uses TRBV7-9 and TRBJ1-5; D not certain. The CDR3 runs 14 residues. The V and J ends lost 3 bases and 4 bases respectively, with 10 bases between them. The V gene's germline CDR1 is SEHNR and CDR2 FQNEAQ (reference sequence). The CDR3 here is CASSLGWGNQPQHF. As DNA, the CDR3 is TGTGCCAGCAGCTTGGGGTGGGGTAATCAGCCCCAGCATTTT.

The V call is TRBV6-7, the J call TRBJ2-2, with D tentatively TRBD1 or TRBD2 (6 bases each). TRBV6-7 is identified as an open reading frame with a role that is uncertain. Trimming stripped 2 bases from V and 4 bases from J, with 11 bases between. CDR3 size: 15 residues. The CDR3 DNA reads TGTGCCAGCAGTTACAGCCGGGGGCTCACCGGGGAGCTGTTTTTT. Translated, it gives CASSYSRGLTGELFF.

The rearrangement links TRBV28 to TRBJ2-7, with D tentatively TRBD2 (5 bases). The CDR3 contains 14 residues. Looked up from germline, CDR1 is MDHEN and CDR2 is SYDVKM. The ends were cut back, 6 bases at V and 3 bases at J, with 15 bases in the middle. CDR3 sequence: CASSGSPGYYEQYF. The CDR3 DNA reads as TGTGCCAGCAGCGGGTCGCCGGGGTACTACGAGCAGTACTTC.

The rearrangement uses TRBV5-1 and TRBJ2-3; D uncertain. V dropped 1 base and J dropped 3 bases, with 9 bases sitting between them. The CDR3 contains 14 residues. Germline-derived CDR1 and CDR2 are SGHRS and YFSETQ. The DNA of the CDR3 is TGCGCCAGCAGCTTGACCCCGCCTACAGATACGCAGTATTTT. It codes for CASSLTPPTDTQYF.

The chain joins TRBV30 to TRBJ1-1; D unclear. Germline values: CDR1 GTSNPN, CDR2 SVGIG (reference sequence). Trimming took 7 bases from V and 8 from J, leaving 14 bases between them. This CDR3 is built from 11 residues. The CDR3 nucleotides are TGTGCCTTCATAAGGACGGAAGAAGCTTTCTTT. Residues: CAFIRTEEAFF. The entire variable domain, with the rest obtained from reference TRBV30 and TRBJ1-1, is as follows: SQTIHQWPATLVQPVGSPLSLECTVEGTSNPNLYWYRQAAGRGLQLLFYSVGIGQISSEVPQNLSASRPQDRQFILSSKKLLLSDSGFYLCAFIRTEEAFFGQGTRLTVV.

This chain joins TRBV7-2 and TRBJ1-1; no reliable D call. The CDR3 totals 13 residues. The germline V gene has CDR1 SGHTA and CDR2 FQGNSA. V lost 5 bases, J lost 4 bases, and 11 bases lay in between. The CDR3 nucleotides read TGTGCCAGCAGCCTAAGATGGGGCACTGAAGCTTTCTTT. Translation gives CASSLRWGTEAFF.

On this clone itself: The same CDR3 also results from other DNA sequences found in this sample. The CDR3 here is CASSLVVAGTYEQYF. The CDR3, as DNA: TGCGCCAGCAGCTTGGTGGTGGCAGGAACCTACGAGCAGTACTTC. V and J are TRBV5-1 and TRBJ2-7; D call uncertain. Germline V gene data show CDR1 as SGHRS and CDR2 as YFSETQ. The CDR3 runs to 15 residues. Trimming pared 0 bases from V and 2 bases from J, leaving 12 bases between.

V usage is TRBV6-6 and J usage is TRBJ2-7; D is perhaps TRBD2 (6 bases). The germline V gene has CDR1 MNHNY and CDR2 SVGAGI (reference sequence). Trimming stripped 8 bases from V and 2 bases from J, with 16 bases between. The CDR3 extends over 14 amino acids. The CDR3 sequence is CASHVVGGPYEQYF. The CDR3 nucleotides are TGTGCCAGCCATGTCGTGGGGGGACCCTACGAGCAGTACTTC.

The V call is TRBV6-4, the J call TRBJ2-6; 11 positions match TRBD2. Germline CDR1 MRHNA, CDR2 SNTAGT. The CDR3 extends over 17 amino acids. V trimming: 5 bases; J trimming: 0 bases; junction bases outside the gene matches: 3. CDR3 sequence: CASSRLAGLSGANVLTF. The CDR3 nucleotides are TGTGCCAGCAGTAGACTAGCGGGGCTCTCTGGGGCCAACGTCCTGACTTTC.

The chain joins TRBV5-4 to TRBJ2-7, with TRBD2 matching over 10 bases. J gave up 7 bases and V 1 base, and 8 bases lay outside the gene matches. Germline V lookup: CDR1 SGHNT, CDR2 YYREEE (reference sequence). The CDR3 has 15 amino acids. The CDR3 DNA is TGTGCCAGCAGCTTGCGGAGCGGGAGGGCAGAGGAGCAGTACTTC. As protein: CASSLRSGRAEEQYF.

The chain couples TRBV4-3 to TRBJ2-1; 9 bases align to TRBD2. J was trimmed by 4 bases and V by 0 bases; bases with no gene match: 7. The CDR3 totals 17 residues. CDR1 and CDR2 from the germline V gene are LGHNA and YSLEER. The CDR3 bases are TGCGCCAGCAGCCAAGAGGGTCTAGCGGGGAGGTACAATGAGCAGTTCTTC. Translating it yields CASSQEGLAGRYNEQFF.